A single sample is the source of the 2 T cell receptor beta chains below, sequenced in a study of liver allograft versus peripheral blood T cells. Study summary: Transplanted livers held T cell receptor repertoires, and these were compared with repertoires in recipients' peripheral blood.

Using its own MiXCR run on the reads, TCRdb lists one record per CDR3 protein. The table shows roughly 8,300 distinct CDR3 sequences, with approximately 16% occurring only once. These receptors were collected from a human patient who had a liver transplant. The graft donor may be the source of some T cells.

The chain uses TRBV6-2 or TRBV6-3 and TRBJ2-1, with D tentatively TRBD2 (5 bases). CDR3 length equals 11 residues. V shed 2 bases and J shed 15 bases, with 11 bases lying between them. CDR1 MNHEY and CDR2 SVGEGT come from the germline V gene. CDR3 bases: TGTGCCAGCAGTTACACTAGTATCCGGTTCTTC. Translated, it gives CASSYTSIRFF.

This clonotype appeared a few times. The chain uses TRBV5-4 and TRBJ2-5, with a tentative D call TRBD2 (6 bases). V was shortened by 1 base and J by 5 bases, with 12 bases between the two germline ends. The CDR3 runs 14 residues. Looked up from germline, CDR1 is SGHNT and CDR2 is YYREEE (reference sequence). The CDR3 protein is CASSLREVGETQYF. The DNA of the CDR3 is TGTGCCAGCAGCTTGAGGGAGGTGGGGGAGACCCAGTACTTC.